The 10 T cell receptor beta chains given below trace back to one sample, sequenced in a study of cytomegalovirus exposure and HLA in healthy donors. The PCR employed 60 Vbeta primers together with 13 Jbeta primers. The assay was immunoSEQ multiplex PCR, and TCRdb's table has in-frame clones only and misses some. The sample holds some 190,000 clones, more than 75% seen once. The sample consisted of PBMCs. The receptors stem from a man aged 25 to 40 in good health and CMV-seronegative.

The chain is built from TRBV4-1 and TRBJ2-7; 8 bases match TRBD1. This CDR3 has 14 residues. CDR1 and CDR2 (germline): MGHRA, YSYEKL. After removal of 4 bases from V and 0 bases from J, the junction contained 2 bases not matched to a gene. CDR3 DNA sequence: TGCGCCAGCAGCCCAGACAGGGGCTCCTACGAGCAGTACTTC. Protein: CASSPDRGSYEQYF.

The chain uses TRBV4-2 and TRBJ1-1; 7 positions match TRBD1. The J segment lost 3 bases and the V segment lost 1 base, leaving 8 bases of the junction unmatched. The CDR3 contains 16 residues. Germline V lookup: CDR1 LGHNA, CDR2 YNFKEQ. The CDR3 bases are TGTGCCAGCAGCCAAGTGGGGGGACAGCCCTACACTGAAGCTTTCTTT. Protein sequence: CASSQVGGQPYTEAFF.

The chain carries TRBV5-1 and TRBJ2-3, with a possible D match to TRBD1 (6 bases). This CDR3 spans 15 amino acids. The germline V and J ends were trimmed by 2 bases and 3 bases, with 13 bases remaining between them. Germline CDR1 reads SGHRS; CDR2 reads YFSETQ. The CDR3 DNA reads as TGCGCCAGCAGCTTAAACAGGGTCAGGACAGATACGCAGTATTTT. Its protein is CASSLNRVRTDTQYF.

J is TRBJ2-7 and V is TRBV2, with 9 positions matching TRBD1. Germline V gene data show CDR1 as SNHLY and CDR2 as FYNNEI. This CDR3 comprises 17 residues. With 6 bases clipped from V and 0 bases from J, the junction kept 12 bases outside the gene matches. This CDR3 is CASRKSFRDRDSYEQYF. CDR3 sequence (DNA): TGTGCCAGCAGGAAGAGCTTCCGGGACAGGGACTCCTACGAGCAGTACTTC.

This sequence joins TRBV11-2 and TRBJ2-5, with 7 nucleotides matching TRBD1. Looked up from germline, CDR1 is SGHAT and CDR2 is FQNNGV. The V segment lost 0 bases and the J segment 2 bases; nucleotides outside the gene matches: 3. CDR3 size: 15 residues. This chain's CDR3 is CASSLDGTVQETQYF. The CDR3 bases are TGTGCCAGCAGCTTAGATGGGACAGTACAAGAGACCCAGTACTTC. The full variable domain, with the rest looked up from reference TRBV11-2 and TRBJ2-5, is EAGVAQSPRYKIIEKRQSVAFWCNPISGHATLYWYQQILGQGPKLLIQFQNNGVVDDSQLPKDRFSAERLKGVDSTLKIQPAKLEDSAVYLCASSLDGTVQETQYFGPGTRLLVL.

This sequence joins TRBV7-2 and TRBJ2-3; 12 positions agree with TRBD2. Looked up from germline, CDR1 is SGHTA and CDR2 is FQGNSA. The CDR3 has 15 residues. Trimming cost V 6 bases and J 2 bases; bases outside gene matches: 3. The CDR3 bases are TGTGCCAGCAGGAGACTAGCGGGGGCCACAGATACGCAGTATTTT. It specifies CASRRLAGATDTQYF.

This clone appeared once. V gene TRBV6-1 combines with J gene TRBJ2-7, with 7 bases aligning to TRBD1. CDR1 and CDR2 (germline): MNHNS, SASEGT. Losses at the gene ends were 5 bases for V and 4 bases for J; bases not matched to a gene: 8. CDR3 length: 14 amino acids. CDR3 region: CASSTQGPGYEQYF. The CDR3 DNA reads as TGTGCCAGCAGTACACAGGGGCCAGGATACGAGCAGTACTTC.

V usage is TRBV6-1 and J usage is TRBJ1-2; D is unresolved. Trimming left V 1 base short and J 4 bases short, with 13 bases between. Per the germline V gene, CDR1 is MNHNS and CDR2 is SASEGT. The CDR3 spans 15 residues. This chain's CDR3 is CASSEGSQNAYGYTF. The CDR3 DNA sequence: TGTGCCAGCAGTGAAGGGTCACAGAACGCCTATGGCTACACCTTC.

The J gene is TRBJ2-7, the V gene TRBV14; D not certain. This CDR3 has 15 amino acids. V lost 3 bases, J lost 5 bases, and 17 bases lay in between. From germline, CDR1 is SGHDN and CDR2 FVKESK. CDR3 DNA sequence: TGTGCCAGCAGCCAGACGGCGACCACCCGGGACGAGCAGTACTTC. Encoded protein: CASSQTATTRDEQYF.

The J gene is TRBJ2-7, the V gene TRBV6-5; TRBD2 is a possible D gene (6 bases). From germline, CDR1 is MNHEY and CDR2 SVGAGI. Trimming removed 8 bases from V and 2 bases from J, with 10 bases in between. This CDR3 contains 12 residues. CDR3 amino acids: CASGGIAYEQYF. The DNA of the CDR3 is TGTGCCAGCGGGGGGATCGCCTACGAGCAGTACTTC.